Following are 10 T cell receptor beta chains from one sample sequenced in a study of blood T cell repertoires in COVID-19. The assay was immunoSEQ multiplex PCR, and TCRdb's table has in-frame clones only and misses some. In the table there are a few hundred thousand clones, 88% of which are singletons. The sequenced sample was PBMCs or T cells enriched from blood (not recorded which). The receptors here all came from a woman between 18 and 29 years old who had recovered from COVID-19.

V and J are TRBV19 and TRBJ1-5, with D unclear. Germline lookup yields CDR1 LNHDA and CDR2 SQIVND (reference sequence). There are 17 residues in the CDR3. Between the trimmed V and J ends, which lost 3 bases and 4 bases, there was a span of 19 bases. The CDR3 region has the DNA TGTGCCAGTAGTATGGTGACAAGTAGGCAGTTGAATCAGCCCCAGCATTTT. It codes for CASSMVTSRQLNQPQHF.

The chain combines TRBV2 with TRBJ1-4, with D possibly being TRBD1 (5 bases). Trimming left V 6 bases short and J 5 bases short, with 25 bases between. In germline, CDR1 is SNHLY, CDR2 FYNNEI. CDR3 length: 18 amino acids. CDR3 in DNA: TGTGCCAGCAGCCCCCTTTTCCCGGACGGCGGACAAAATGAAAAACTGTTTTTT. As protein: CASSPLFPDGGQNEKLFF.

The rearrangement links TRBV6-5 to TRBJ1-5, with TRBD1 as a possible D gene (6 bases). Germline V gives CDR1 MNHEY, CDR2 SVGAGI. The CDR3 consists of 15 residues. Trimming left V 6 bases short and J 5 bases short, with 17 bases between. CDR3 DNA sequence: TGTGCCAGCAGCCGGGGGGGGGCCAGGGATCAGCCCCAGCATTTT. Encoded protein: CASSRGGARDQPQHF.

CDR3 amino acids: CASRRGGGTDTQYF. The CDR3 DNA follows: TGTGCCAGCAGGCGTGGGGGGGGGACAGATACGCAGTATTTT. V and J are TRBV27 and TRBJ2-3, with TRBD2 matching 7 bases. The CDR3 loop spans 14 amino acids. Germline CDR1 is MNHEY and CDR2 is SMNVEV (reference sequence). J lost 3 bases, V lost 6 bases, and 6 bases had no gene match.

J is TRBJ2-3 and V is TRBV7-6; D perhaps matches TRBD2 (6 bases). V lost 3 bases to trimming and J lost 3 bases, with 13 bases between them. Germline V gene data show CDR1 as SGHVS and CDR2 as FNYEAQ. The CDR3 loop spans 15 amino acids. The CDR3 DNA follows: TGTGCCAGCAGCTTCGCGACGGGGGTAACAGATACGCAGTATTTT. It is translated as CASSFATGVTDTQYF.

V and J are TRBV6-2 or TRBV6-3 and TRBJ2-4, with 7 bases lining up with TRBD1. This CDR3 comprises 14 residues. Germline CDR1 is MNHEY and CDR2 is SVGEGT. The V segment lost 2 bases and the J segment 6 bases; nucleotides outside the gene matches: 4. CDR3 sequence reads: CASSYTGARNIQYF. In nucleotides, the CDR3 is TGTGCCAGCAGTTACACAGGGGCCCGAAACATTCAGTACTTC.

The rearrangement links TRBV19 to TRBJ1-4; 9 bases are shared with TRBD1. CDR1 is LNHDA and CDR2 is SQIVND in the germline V gene (reference sequence). This CDR3 is built from 15 residues. Unmatched junction bases numbered 6, after V lost 10 bases and J lost 0 bases. The CDR3 bases are TGTGCCACCGGGACAGGGCGGGCAACTAATGAAAAACTGTTTTTT. Translating it yields CATGTGRATNEKLFF.

This clone was seen only a few times. This chain uses TRBV27 with TRBJ1-5, with TRBD1 as a possible D gene (5 bases). The CDR3 has 15 amino acids. Germline V CDR1 and CDR2: MNHEY, SMNVEV (reference sequence). Trimming took off 5 bases at V and 2 bases at J, with 13 bases between the two ends. The CDR3 bases are TGTGCCAGCAGTCCCAGGGTTGGTGGCAATCAGCCCCAGCATTTT. This gives the protein CASSPRVGGNQPQHF.

The gene calls are TRBV29-1 and TRBJ1-1, with no clear D. CDR1 and CDR2 (germline): SQVTM, ANQGSEA. The V and J ends lost 4 bases and 7 bases respectively, with 16 bases between them. The CDR3 length is 13 residues. CDR3 amino acids: CSVVAGMVGEAFF. In DNA, the CDR3 is TGCAGCGTTGTGGCAGGTATGGTCGGTGAAGCTTTCTTT.

This rearrangement joins TRBV19 to TRBJ1-1; D not resolved. With 1 base removed from V and 5 bases from J, the gap between germline ends came to 2 bases. Per germline, CDR1 LNHDA and CDR2 SQIVND (reference sequence). The CDR3 contains 11 residues. CDR3 sequence: CASSIATEAFF. CDR3 nucleotides: TGTGCCAGTAGTATAGCGACTGAAGCTTTCTTT.